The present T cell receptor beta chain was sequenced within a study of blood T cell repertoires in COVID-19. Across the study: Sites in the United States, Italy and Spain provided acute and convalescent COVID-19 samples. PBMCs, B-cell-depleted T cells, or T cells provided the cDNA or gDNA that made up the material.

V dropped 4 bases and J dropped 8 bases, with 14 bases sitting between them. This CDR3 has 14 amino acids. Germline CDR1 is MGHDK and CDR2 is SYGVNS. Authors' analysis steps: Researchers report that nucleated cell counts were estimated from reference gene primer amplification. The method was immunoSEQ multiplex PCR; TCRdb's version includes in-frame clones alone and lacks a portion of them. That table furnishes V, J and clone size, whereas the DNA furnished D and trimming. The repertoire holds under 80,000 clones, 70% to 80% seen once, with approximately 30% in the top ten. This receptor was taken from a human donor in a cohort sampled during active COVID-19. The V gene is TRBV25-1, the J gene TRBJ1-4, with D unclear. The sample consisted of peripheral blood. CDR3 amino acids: CASSGPGAAEKLFF. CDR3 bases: TGTGCCAGCAGTGGCCCCGGAGCTGCGGAAAAACTGTTTTTT.